The next 28 T cell receptor beta chains were all read from a single sample in a study of blood T cell repertoires in COVID-19. Sequencing was performed with immunoSEQ multiplex PCR; in TCRdb, only in-frame clones are kept and a portion is missing. In the table there are about 33,000 clones, approximately 80% of which are singletons. Sequences were obtained from peripheral blood. These receptors all stem from a man aged 70 or older with acute or convalescent COVID-19.

V is TRBV10-3 and J is TRBJ2-5; tentative D call: TRBD2 (5 bases). The CDR3 totals 16 residues. V was clipped by 2 bases and J by 1 base, with 14 bases between them. Germline-derived CDR1 and CDR2 are ENHRY and SYGVKD. CDR3 in DNA: TGTGCCATCAGTGAGACCTTGATCGGGATCCAAGAGACCCAGTACTTC. Residues: CAISETLIGIQETQYF.

The chain has TRBV7-2 and TRBJ2-1; 12 nucleotides agree with TRBD2. After removal of 5 bases from V and 8 bases from J, the junction contained 4 bases not matched to a gene. Germline V gene sequence: CDR1 SGHTA, CDR2 FQGNSA. The CDR3 consists of 14 residues. The CDR3 protein is CASSRTSGIYEQFF. The CDR3, as DNA: TGTGCCAGCAGCAGGACTAGCGGGATCTATGAGCAGTTCTTC.

The rearrangement links TRBV28 to TRBJ1-2; D remains unclear. CDR3 length equals 12 residues. V lost 11 bases and J 4 bases, leaving 14 bases between the germline ends. Germline V lookup: CDR1 MDHEN, CDR2 SYDVKM. The CDR3 loop is CASRVVGYGYTF. The CDR3 DNA follows: TGTGCCTCGCGGGTAGTTGGCTATGGCTACACCTTC.

The V call is TRBV28, the J call TRBJ2-2; maybe TRBD2 (6 bases). This CDR3 has 14 amino acids. The V end was cut by 5 bases, the J end by 5 bases, with 12 bases between. From germline, CDR1 is MDHEN and CDR2 SYDVKM. The CDR3 sequence: CASSPGLRTGELFF. CDR3 sequence (DNA): TGTGCCAGCAGTCCGGGACTCCGAACCGGGGAGCTGTTTTTT.

The V gene is TRBV29-1, the J gene TRBJ2-7; D is ambiguous. V was pared by 5 bases and J by 4 bases, with 12 bases between. This CDR3 contains 12 residues. CDR1 SQVTM and CDR2 ANQGSEA come from the germline V gene. The CDR3, as DNA: TGCAGCGTTTCTTTGACAAGATACGAGCAGTACTTC. It yields the protein CSVSLTRYEQYF.

V gene TRBV19 combines with J gene TRBJ1-6, with TRBD1 matching 9 bases. CDR3 length: 16 amino acids. The germline V gene encodes CDR1 LNHDA and CDR2 SQIVND (reference sequence). The junction had 11 bases not matched to a gene; V was cut back by 4 bases and J by 10 bases. CDR3 DNA: TGTGCCAGTAGTAACCGACCCGGGACAGGGTTGTCACCCCTCCACTTT. It encodes CASSNRPGTGLSPLHF.

The rearrangement uses TRBV25-1 and TRBJ2-3, with D perhaps TRBD1 (5 bases). The CDR3 extends over 12 amino acids. V shed 4 bases and J shed 8 bases, with 10 bases lying between them. Germline-derived CDR1 and CDR2 are MGHDK and SYGVNS. The CDR3 is CASSGSQGTQYF. CDR3 nucleotide sequence: TGTGCCAGCAGTGGATCCCAGGGTACGCAGTATTTT.

The chain carries TRBV5-6 and TRBJ2-7; 8 nucleotides agree with TRBD1. In germline, CDR1 is SGHDT, CDR2 YYEEEE. The CDR3 runs 14 residues. V was pared by 10 bases and J by 4 bases, with 13 bases of the junction left unmatched. In DNA form, the CDR3 reads TGTGCCTCAAGCAGGTCAGGGGGCTTTTACGAGCAGTACTTC. Translation gives CASSRSGGFYEQYF.

The chain employs TRBV29-1 and TRBJ1-2; a weak D match, TRBD1 (6 bases). With 1 base removed from V and 4 bases from J, the gap between germline ends came to 19 bases. The germline V gene has CDR1 SQVTM and CDR2 ANQGSEA. The CDR3 is made up of 16 amino acids. This chain's CDR3 is CSVEGVGGGSGYGYTF. In DNA form, the CDR3 reads TGCAGCGTTGAAGGGGTAGGGGGGGGCTCTGGCTATGGCTACACCTTC.

This CDR3 reads CASSQGSESSYEQYF. In DNA, the CDR3 is TGTGCCAGCAGCCAGGGTTCGGAGAGCTCCTACGAGCAGTACTTC. The chain recombines TRBV3-1 (or the pseudogene TRBV3-2) with TRBJ2-7; no reliable D call. CDR1 is LGHDT and CDR2 is YNNKEL in the germline V gene (reference sequence). Trimming removed 3 bases from V and 0 bases from J, with 12 bases in between. CDR3 length: 15 amino acids.

The J gene is TRBJ1-3, the V gene TRBV5-4; no clear D. Germline-derived CDR1 and CDR2 are SGHNT and YYREEE (reference sequence). With 4 bases removed from V and 6 bases from J, the gap between germline ends came to 14 bases. This CDR3 is 14 amino acids long. The CDR3: CASSLDEIANTIYF. The CDR3 region has the DNA TGTGCCAGCAGCCTGGATGAAATAGCAAACACCATATATTTT.

The genes are TRBV11-2 and TRBJ1-1; D unclear. The CDR3 totals 14 residues. The germline gives CDR1 SGHAT, CDR2 FQNNGV. The V end was cut by 7 bases, the J end by 0 bases, with 12 bases between. In nucleotides, the CDR3 is TGTGCCAGCACCTCGGAACGGGTGAACACTGAAGCTTTCTTT. The encoded protein is CASTSERVNTEAFF.

This chain connects TRBV7-9 to TRBJ1-5; 8 positions match TRBD1. Germline CDR1 reads SEHNR; CDR2 reads FQNEAQ (reference sequence). The CDR3 has 15 residues. V gave up 5 bases and J gave up 6 bases; unmatched junction bases: 9. The CDR3 loop reads CASSTAGRGLQPQHF. CDR3 coding DNA: TGTGCCAGCAGCACCGCCGGCAGGGGGCTTCAGCCCCAGCATTTT.

This clone was observed once. This chain links TRBV18 with TRBJ2-3; 14 nucleotides align to TRBD2. CDR1 is KGHSH and CDR2 is LQKENI in the germline V gene. V shed 1 base, J shed 1 base, and the junction held 10 bases outside the gene matches. The CDR3 covers 20 residues. CDR3 nucleotide sequence: TGTGCCAGCTCACCACAGGGCGGACTAGCGGGGGGTTTGGGCACAGATACGCAGTATTTT. Translating gives CASSPQGGLAGGLGTDTQYF.

The rearrangement joins TRBV13 to TRBJ1-1; 8 nucleotides agree with TRBD1. Germline CDR1 PRHDT, CDR2 FYEKMQ (reference sequence). The length of the CDR3 is 13 residues. V lost 5 bases and J lost 4; bases outside the gene matches: 3. CDR3 DNA: TGTGCCAGCAGCGTACAGGGGGGCACTGAAGCTTTCTTT. Its translation is CASSVQGGTEAFF. Full variable domain (remainder filled in from reference TRBV13 and TRBJ1-1): AAGVIQSPRHLIKEKRETATLKCYPIPRHDTVYWYQQGPGQDPQFLISFYEKMQSDKGSIPDRFSAQQFSDYHSELNMSSLELGDSALYFCASSVQGGTEAFFGQGTRLTVV.

The chain employs TRBV11-3 and TRBJ2-7, with TRBD1 as a possible D gene (6 bases). The CDR3 covers 13 residues. The V gene's germline CDR1 is SGHNT and CDR2 YENEEA. Trimming stripped 0 bases from V and 7 bases from J, with 10 bases between. The CDR3 sequence is CASSLDSRGEQYF. CDR3 bases: TGTGCCAGCAGCTTAGATAGCAGGGGAGAGCAGTACTTC.

V and J are TRBV2 and TRBJ1-2; D unclear. The CDR3 spans 16 residues. Germline-derived CDR1 and CDR2 are SNHLY and FYNNEI. V was shortened by 5 bases and J by 4 bases, with 20 bases between the two germline ends. In nucleotides, the CDR3 is TGTGCCAGCAGTTTAGGGAGGACGGGAGACGGCTATGGCTACACCTTC. Translating it yields CASSLGRTGDGYGYTF.

The chain couples TRBV30 to TRBJ2-5, with 10 bases lining up with TRBD2. V lost 4 bases and J lost 5; bases outside the gene matches: 4. The CDR3 contains 13 residues. In germline, CDR1 is GTSNPN, CDR2 SVGIG (reference sequence). As DNA, the CDR3 is TGTGCCTGGAAGTTTAGCGGGGGGGAGACCCAGTACTTC. This encodes CAWKFSGGETQYF.

This clone has only a few counts. This rearrangement joins TRBV2 to TRBJ1-6; D is possibly TRBD1 (6 bases). Per the germline V gene, CDR1 is SNHLY and CDR2 is FYNNEI. V was cut by 2 bases and J by 7 bases, with 15 bases left in between. The length of the CDR3 is 16 residues. CDR3 sequence (DNA): TGTGCCAGCAGTGAACAGGGGCTCCCGATCAATTCACCCCTCCACTTT. Translation gives CASSEQGLPINSPLHF.

This clone has more than one count but fewer than ten. The J gene is TRBJ2-6, the V gene TRBV19; 11 positions agree with TRBD1. The germline V gene encodes CDR1 LNHDA and CDR2 SQIVND (reference sequence). The J segment lost 4 bases and the V segment lost 2 bases, leaving 10 bases of the junction unmatched. The CDR3 has 19 residues. Here the CDR3 DNA reads TGTGCCAGTAGTATACCCCCGGACAGGGGGCAATGGGGGGCCAACGTCCTGACTTTC. Protein sequence: CASSIPPDRGQWGANVLTF.

The chain is built from TRBV5-4 and TRBJ2-1, with no clear D. Trimming stripped 0 bases from V and 8 bases from J, with 6 bases between. Germline-derived CDR1 and CDR2 are SGHNT and YYREEE (reference sequence). The CDR3 sequence is 12 residues long. CDR3 sequence: CASSLGGDEQFF. The CDR3 nucleotides are TGTGCCAGCAGCTTGGGTGGAGATGAGCAGTTCTTC.

This rearrangement joins TRBV12-3 or TRBV12-4 to TRBJ1-2; D is unclear. V was trimmed by 1 base and J by 8 bases, leaving 11 bases between them. The CDR3 is 13 amino acids. CDR3 in amino acids: CASSLELRSGYTF. The CDR3 coding sequence is TGTGCCAGCAGTTTAGAGTTGCGGTCAGGCTACACCTTC.

This sequence joins TRBV3-1 (or the pseudogene TRBV3-2) and TRBJ1-2; 8 positions agree with TRBD1. Looked up from germline, CDR1 is LGHDT and CDR2 is YNNKEL (reference sequence). The CDR3 loop spans 14 amino acids. V shed 7 bases and J 2 bases; nucleotides not matched to a gene: 6. The CDR3: CASTLQGGNYGYTF. CDR3 bases: TGTGCCAGCACATTACAGGGGGGGAACTATGGCTACACCTTC.

The chain is built from TRBV2 and TRBJ2-5; no clear D gene. CDR3 size: 14 residues. V lost 5 bases and J lost 1, with 11 bases in between. Germline V gene lookup returns CDR1 SNHLY and CDR2 FYNNEI. CDR3 DNA sequence: TGTGCCAGCAGTCGAGTAGTAGTCCAAGAGACCCAGTACTTC. Protein sequence: CASSRVVVQETQYF.

V is TRBV14 and J is TRBJ2-1; a possible D gene is TRBD1 (5 bases). The CDR3 is 15 amino acids. With 0 bases removed from V and 7 bases from J, the gap between germline ends came to 13 bases. From germline, CDR1 is SGHDN and CDR2 FVKESK. CDR3 amino acids: CASSQEKQGRNEQFF. The DNA of the CDR3 is TGTGCCAGCAGCCAAGAAAAGCAGGGCCGGAATGAGCAGTTCTTC.

V usage is TRBV5-1 and J usage is TRBJ1-2; D is unclear. The CDR3 spans 15 residues. Germline CDR1 is SGHRS and CDR2 is YFSETQ. The V gene lost 4 bases and the J gene lost 7 bases, with 20 bases spanning the gap. CDR3 nucleotides: TGCGCCAGCAGCACGACCCGATCCCGCACGGGTGGCTACACCTTC. Protein: CASSTTRSRTGGYTF.

The chain has TRBV29-1 and TRBJ1-1; unclear D gene. The V and J ends lost 4 bases and 1 base respectively, with 10 bases between them. The germline V gene encodes CDR1 SQVTM and CDR2 ANQGSEA. The CDR3 loop spans 13 amino acids. This CDR3 reads CSVVPAANTEAFF. The CDR3 region has the DNA TGCAGCGTTGTTCCGGCGGCGAACACTGAAGCTTTCTTT.

J is TRBJ2-5 and V is TRBV3-1 (or the pseudogene TRBV3-2); 7 positions match TRBD2. The CDR3 is 13 residues long. Germline values: CDR1 LGHDT, CDR2 YNNKEL (reference sequence). The V and J ends lost 0 bases and 7 bases, in that order; junction bases with no gene match: 2. DNA of the CDR3: TGTGCCAGCAGCCAAGATTGGGGGGGGACCCAGTACTTC. This codes for CASSQDWGGTQYF.